These T cell receptor beta chains were read from a single sample in a study of blood T cell repertoires in COVID-19. Sequenced by immunoSEQ multiplex PCR; TCRdb stores in-frame clones only, minus some. The sample has around 130,000 clones; 65% to 85% are singletons. Sample: peripheral blood. These receptors came from a woman of 80 years or more with acute or convalescent COVID-19. The CDR3 runs from the conserved cysteine through the conserved F or W. Each record gives: V gene, J gene, D gene, clone size, CDR3 DNA, CDR3 protein. The D gene is left open where the match is weak. The listing skips clone size in some rows; elsewhere it reads once, few, many or a size class.

V: TRBV11-2; J: TRBJ2-1; D: .; size: .; DNA: TGTGCCAGCAGCTTCGAGGGGGGGCCCTACAATGAGCAGTTCTTC; CDR3: CASSFEGGPYNEQFF
V: TRBV21-1; J: TRBJ2-2; D: .; size: .; DNA: TGTGCCAGCAGCAAAGGGGGCGGTCCCGGGGAGCTGTTTTTT; CDR3: CASSKGGGPGELFF
V: TRBV11-2; J: TRBJ2-7; D: .; size: once; DNA: TGTGCCAGCAGCTTAGCCGGTAGCGGTGCCTACGAGCAGTACTTC; CDR3: CASSLAGSGAYEQYF
V: TRBV18; J: TRBJ1-1; D: .; size: .; DNA: TGTGCCAGCTCCCGTGCAGTGTTGAACACTGAAGCTTTCTTT; CDR3: CASSRAVLNTEAFF
V: TRBV7-2; J: TRBJ1-1; D: TRBD1; size: few; DNA: TGTGCCAGCAGCTACACAGGGGGCAAAAACACTGAAGCTTTCTTT; CDR3: CASSYTGGKNTEAFF
V: TRBV24-1; J: TRBJ1-1; D: TRBD1; size: few; DNA: TGTGCCACCAGTGATTTGGGACAGGCCATAGCCTACGGCACTGAAGCTTTCTTT; CDR3: CATSDLGQAIAYGTEAFF
V: TRBV4-3; J: TRBJ2-3; D: .; size: .; DNA: TGCGCCAGCAGCCTAATTCGCACAGATACGCAGTATTTT; CDR3: CASSLIRTDTQYF
V: TRBV27; J: TRBJ1-1; D: .; size: .; DNA: TGTGCCAGCAGTTTATCGGAGGGGACTGAAGCTTTCTTT; CDR3: CASSLSEGTEAFF
V: TRBV20-1; J: TRBJ2-4; D: TRBD2; size: .; DNA: TGCAGTGCTAGTGCAAAGAGCGGGATGGGTAAAAACATTCAGTACTTC; CDR3: CSASAKSGMGKNIQYF
V: TRBV19; J: TRBJ2-2; D: TRBD2; size: .; DNA: TGTGCCAGTCGCGGCCTAGCGGAGGGACACACCGGGGAGCTGTTTTTT; CDR3: CASRGLAEGHTGELFF
V: TRBV6-6; J: TRBJ1-6; D: TRBD1; size: .; DNA: TGTGCCAGCAGAACTGGACAGGGAGGCTCAAATTCACCCCTCCACTTT; CDR3: CASRTGQGGSNSPLHF
V: TRBV27; J: TRBJ2-7; D: TRBD1; size: .; DNA: TGTGCCAGCAGTTCTGTCGGGACAGGTGCCCCCGAGCAGTACTTC; CDR3: CASSSVGTGAPEQYF
V: TRBV11-3; J: TRBJ2-1; D: TRBD2; size: .; DNA: TGTGCCAGCAGCTTTCGGACTAGCCCCCCATACAATGAGCAGTTCTTC; CDR3: CASSFRTSPPYNEQFF
V: TRBV10-3; J: TRBJ2-5; D: TRBD1; size: .; DNA: TGTGCCATCAGGGGGGACAGGGGCGGAGAGACCCAGTACTTC; CDR3: CAIRGDRGGETQYF
V: TRBV30; J: TRBJ1-4; D: TRBD1; size: .; DNA: TGTGCCTGGAGGGAAACAGGGGGCGCAATTGAAAAACTGTTTTTT; CDR3: CAWRETGGAIEKLFF
V: TRBV7-8; J: TRBJ2-2; D: TRBD2; size: .; DNA: TGTGCCAGCAGCTTAGGGGCACTAGCGGGAGTTTCGAACACCGGGGAGCTGTTTTTT; CDR3: CASSLGALAGVSNTGELFF
V: TRBV29-1; J: TRBJ2-1; D: .; size: .; DNA: TGCAGCGTTGCCCCCCCCGGCAATGAGCAGTTCTTC; CDR3: CSVAPPGNEQFF
V: TRBV6-5; J: TRBJ1-3; D: .; size: .; DNA: TGTGCCAGCAAGAGAACCCCCTCTGGAAACACCATATATTTT; CDR3: CASKRTPSGNTIYF
V: TRBV5-6; J: TRBJ2-5; D: TRBD1; size: .; DNA: TGTGCCAGCAGCTTGGCCCGGGACAGGGCCCGAGAGACCCAGTACTTC; CDR3: CASSLARDRARETQYF
V: TRBV4-3; J: TRBJ2-5; D: .; size: .; DNA: TGCGCCAGCAGCCAAGCGATCGGGGAGACCCAGTACTTC; CDR3: CASSQAIGETQYF
V: TRBV7-9; J: TRBJ2-5; D: .; size: .; DNA: TGTGCCAGCTTTGTTGGGGACTGGCGCGGGGAGACCCAGTACTTC; CDR3: CASFVGDWRGETQYF
V: TRBV3-1/TRBV3-2; J: TRBJ1-5; D: TRBD1; size: .; DNA: TGTGCCAGCAGCCAAGGGGCGAGACAGGGGTACAATCAGCCCCAGCATTTT; CDR3: CASSQGARQGYNQPQHF
V: TRBV6-6; J: TRBJ1-3; D: TRBD1; size: .; DNA: TGTGCCAGCACCTTCGACAGGGGGAGAAACACCATATATTTT; CDR3: CASTFDRGRNTIYF
V: TRBV3-1/TRBV3-2; J: TRBJ1-2; D: TRBD1; size: few; DNA: TGTGCCAGCAGCCCGCCTGGGGACAGCTATGGCTACACCTTC; CDR3: CASSPPGDSYGYTF
V: TRBV20-1; J: TRBJ2-1; D: TRBD2; size: .; DNA: TGCAGTGCTAGTCCTAGCGGGAGGGCCTACAATGAGCAGTTCTTC; CDR3: CSASPSGRAYNEQFF
V: TRBV4-3; J: TRBJ2-1; D: TRBD2; size: .; DNA: TGCGCCAGCAGCCAAGAACAGAGACTAGCGGGCAATGAGCAGTTCTTC; CDR3: CASSQEQRLAGNEQFF
V: TRBV6-5; J: TRBJ2-1; D: .; size: .; DNA: TGTGCCAGCAGTTACTGGTCGGGCAATGAGCAGTTCTTC; CDR3: CASSYWSGNEQFF
V: TRBV12-5; J: TRBJ2-7; D: TRBD2; size: .; DNA: TGTGCTAGTGGTTTTGAAGCGGGAGCGAGTTCCTACGAGCAGTACTTC; CDR3: CASGFEAGASSYEQYF
V: TRBV19; J: TRBJ2-3; D: TRBD2; size: few; DNA: TGTGCCAGCGGGAGGGGCGGGGGAAGCACAGATACGCAGTATTTT; CDR3: CASGRGGGSTDTQYF
V: TRBV5-1; J: TRBJ2-1; D: TRBD1; size: .; DNA: TGCGCCAGCAGCACCGGCCTTCAGGGGGATGAGCAGTTCTTC; CDR3: CASSTGLQGDEQFF
V: TRBV4-3; J: TRBJ2-2; D: TRBD1; size: .; DNA: TGCGCCAGCAGCTTAGTTCAGGGGGCGGCGGACACCGGGGAGCTGTTTTTT; CDR3: CASSLVQGAADTGELFF
V: TRBV27; J: TRBJ2-3; D: .; size: .; DNA: TGTGCCAGCACCCAGGGGTCTCACACAGATACGCAGTATTTT; CDR3: CASTQGSHTDTQYF
V: TRBV7-9; J: TRBJ2-1; D: .; size: .; DNA: TGTGCCAGCAGCCTGCAAAGTCCAGTAAATGAGCAGTTCTTC; CDR3: CASSLQSPVNEQFF
V: TRBV29-1; J: TRBJ1-4; D: .; size: few; DNA: TGCAGCGTTGAAGAGGACAGCGTGAGGAAACTGTTTTTT; CDR3: CSVEEDSVRKLFF
V: TRBV18; J: TRBJ1-6; D: .; size: once; DNA: TGTGCCAGCTCGCCTGGACAGTATAATTCACCCCTCCACTTT; CDR3: CASSPGQYNSPLHF
V: TRBV7-2; J: TRBJ1-2; D: .; size: .; DNA: TGTGCCAGCAGCTTGGGACAAACCTATGGCTACACCTTC; CDR3: CASSLGQTYGYTF
V: TRBV9; J: TRBJ1-2; D: .; size: .; DNA: TGTGCCAGCAGCGTAGACGGAAGGAGAGGAGGCTACACCTTC; CDR3: CASSVDGRRGGYTF